These T cell receptor beta chains were read from a single sample in a study of blood T cell repertoires in COVID-19. The method was immunoSEQ multiplex PCR; TCRdb's version includes in-frame clones alone and lacks a portion of them. The sample includes 50,000 to 65,000 clones, over 60% of them seen just once. Sample: peripheral blood. Source of these receptors: a woman between 50 and 59 years old with active or convalescent COVID-19. CDR3s include the opening cysteine and the closing phenylalanine or tryptophan. D genes are given only for firm matches. Only some rows state a clone size, as once, few, many or a class for expanded clones.

j_gene	v_gene	abundance	d_gene	CDR3nt	CDR3aa
TRBJ1-2	TRBV18	.	.	TGTGCCAGCTCTTTCGGGATCTATGGCTACACCTTC	CASSFGIYGYTF
TRBJ1-2	TRBV30	.	.	TGTGCCTGGAGTGTACTATTGGGGGCGAGGACCTTC	CAWSVLLGARTF
TRBJ2-7	TRBV5-1	.	.	TGCGCCAGCAGCAAACCGGGACTTCGGTCTACCTACGAGCAGTACTTC	CASSKPGLRSTYEQYF
TRBJ2-7	TRBV27	.	TRBD2	TGTGCCAGCGGACCTACAGGGTCGCGGCTAGCGGGCCCCTACGAGCAGTACTTC	CASGPTGSRLAGPYEQYF
TRBJ1-3	TRBV4-3	.	.	TGCGCCAGCAGCCAAGACTCGGGGGTGGGAAACACCATATATTTT	CASSQDSGVGNTIYF
TRBJ2-7	TRBV19	medium-sized	.	TGTGCCAGTGGATCTAGTGGGGGCGGGTACGAGCAGTACTTC	CASGSSGGGYEQYF
TRBJ2-3	TRBV5-8	few	.	TGTGCCAGCAGTATGAAGAGGGTTGGCACAGATACGCAGTATTTT	CASSMKRVGTDTQYF
TRBJ2-7	TRBV2	.	.	TGTGCCAGCAGTCAAGCCCGCGGCTACGAGCAGTACTTC	CASSQARGYEQYF
TRBJ2-5	TRBV6-6	few	.	TGTGCCAGCAGCGCGGGCCTCCCCCAAGAGACCCAGTACTTC	CASSAGLPQETQYF
TRBJ2-1	TRBV27	.	TRBD2	TGTGCCAGCAGGAGAATGGCTAGCGGGAGTGGCAATGAGCAGTTCTTC	CASRRMASGSGNEQFF
TRBJ2-2	TRBV19	.	TRBD1	TGTGCCAGTGACAGGGGGTCTTGGTACACCGGGGAGCTGTTTTTT	CASDRGSWYTGELFF
TRBJ2-7	TRBV19	.	TRBD2	TGTGCCAGTAGTGGGTTAGCGGGAGTCTTCAGCGAGCAGTACTTC	CASSGLAGVFSEQYF
TRBJ2-7	TRBV18	.	TRBD2	TGTGCCAGCTCACCACCCGGGAGGGGCCAATCCCCCTACGAGCAGTACTTC	CASSPPGRGQSPYEQYF
TRBJ1-5	TRBV5-4	few	.	TGTGCCAGCAGCTTGGACAGGGTTCAGCCCCAGCATTTT	CASSLDRVQPQHF
TRBJ2-2	TRBV19	.	.	TGTGCCAGTAGGGGGGCGGGGGCCACCACCGGGGAGCTGTTTTTT	CASRGAGATTGELFF
TRBJ2-5	TRBV5-3	.	TRBD1	TGTGCCAGAAGCTCGAAGGGGACAGGGAGGAAAGAGACCCAGTACTTC	CARSSKGTGRKETQYF
TRBJ2-2	TRBV18	.	TRBD1	TGTGCCAGCTCACCTAGGGACAGCACCGGGGAGCTGTTTTTT	CASSPRDSTGELFF
TRBJ2-7	TRBV12-5	.	TRBD1	TGTGCTAGTGGTTCTTTGACAGGGGGCAGATACGAGCAGTACTTC	CASGSLTGGRYEQYF
TRBJ2-7	TRBV7-6	.	.	TGTGCCAGCAGCGAACGACAAGGGGGAGTGTACGAGCAGTACTTC	CASSERQGGVYEQYF
TRBJ2-6	TRBV7-2	.	.	TGTGCCAGCAGCTTAGGGGGGGCTGGGGCCAACGTCCTGACTTTC	CASSLGGAGANVLTF
TRBJ2-7	TRBV6-5	.	TRBD2	TGTGCCAGCATCCGACTAGCGGGCGCTTCCGAGCAGTACTTC	CASIRLAGASEQYF
TRBJ1-5	TRBV5-1	.	.	TGCGCCAGCAGCTTACAGGGTGCCCAGCCCCAGCATTTT	CASSLQGAQPQHF
TRBJ2-2	TRBV2	.	TRBD2	TGTGCCAGCAGTGATTACGGGACTAGCGGGGAGCTGTTTTTT	CASSDYGTSGELFF
TRBJ2-7	TRBV5-1	.	.	TGCGCCAGCAGCTTGTTAGGACAGACTTACGGCGACGAGCAGTACTTC	CASSLLGQTYGDEQYF
TRBJ1-1	TRBV5-1	.	TRBD1	TGCGCCAGCAGCTGGGACAGGGGGAACACTGAAGCTTTCTTT	CASSWDRGNTEAFF
TRBJ2-7	TRBV29-1	many	.	TGCAGCGTTGAATCGTTACAGACCTACGAGCAGTACTTC	CSVESLQTYEQYF
TRBJ1-2	TRBV2	once	TRBD1	TGTGCCAGCAGCGAGGACAGGGCTAACTATGGCTACACCTTC	CASSEDRANYGYTF
TRBJ2-1	TRBV2	.	TRBD1	TGTGCCAGCAGGCCGGGACAGGTAGGCAATGAGCAGTTCTTC	CASRPGQVGNEQFF
TRBJ2-6	TRBV2	.	.	TGTGCCAGCAGCCACAGTCGGAGGACGCCTGGGGCCAACGTCCTGACTTTC	CASSHSRRTPGANVLTF
TRBJ1-1	TRBV7-3	.	.	TGTGCCAGCAGCTTATACGCAGACATGAACACTGAAGCTTTCTTT	CASSLYADMNTEAFF
TRBJ2-7	TRBV18	few	TRBD2	TGTGCCAGCTCGCCGGGACTAGAGGGGAAGGGGTACTTC	CASSPGLEGKGYF
TRBJ1-2	TRBV19	.	.	TGTGCCAGTAGTATAGATGCCCAACAAGCTAACTATGGCTACACCTTC	CASSIDAQQANYGYTF
TRBJ2-1	TRBV2	.	.	TGTGCCAGCAGAGAGCCGGGAGCCAATGAGCAGTTCTTC	CASREPGANEQFF
TRBJ1-4	TRBV18	.	.	TGTGCCAGCTCACTGCAGGGGAGTGGTGAAAAACTGTTTTTT	CASSLQGSGEKLFF
TRBJ1-1	TRBV19	.	.	TGTGCCAGTAGTACAGGGTTTTTGAACACTGAAGCTTTCTTT	CASSTGFLNTEAFF
TRBJ2-3	TRBV7-7	.	.	TGTGCTAGCAGCTTGGGCCCTAAAAGCACAGATACGCAGTATTTT	CASSLGPKSTDTQYF
TRBJ1-6	TRBV9	.	.	TGTGCCAGCAGCGTAGGGGGACTTTATTCACCCCTCCACTTT	CASSVGGLYSPLHF
TRBJ1-1	TRBV24-1	.	.	TGTGCCACCTCCTCGGGGAGCGGCACTGAAGCTTTCTTT	CATSSGSGTEAFF
TRBJ1-1	TRBV30	.	TRBD1	TGTGCCTGCAAGGGACAGGAGTACACTGAAGCTTTCTTT	CACKGQEYTEAFF
TRBJ2-2	TRBV5-5	.	TRBD1	TGTGCCAGCAGCCGATTGCCGGGACAGGGGGCGTCTGGCGGGGAGCTGTTTTTT	CASSRLPGQGASGGELFF
TRBJ1-4	TRBV6-6	.	.	TGTGCCAGCAAGTGGGGGGAGCGTTATAATGAAAAACTGTTTTTT	CASKWGERYNEKLFF
TRBJ2-7	TRBV11-2	.	TRBD1	TGTGCCAGCAGCTCGCGTCCAGGGGGCTACGAGCAGTACTTC	CASSSRPGGYEQYF
TRBJ2-3	TRBV6-6	few	.	TGTGCCAGCACCCAGGCCCGGAGGGCCTACACAGATACGCAGTATTTT	CASTQARRAYTDTQYF
TRBJ2-3	TRBV2	few	.	TGTGCCAGCATTTTACAGAGCACAGATACGCAGTATTTT	CASILQSTDTQYF
TRBJ1-1	TRBV30	.	.	TGTGCCTGGAGTTACGGGGGGGCGCGGACTGAAGCTTTCTTT	CAWSYGGARTEAFF
TRBJ1-3	TRBV6-5	.	.	TGTGCCAGCAGTTACTCCTTCGGGAACACCATATATTTT	CASSYSFGNTIYF
TRBJ1-4	TRBV2	.	.	TGTGCCAGCAGTGAAGGACGCGGGGGAGGTGAAAAACTGTTTTTT	CASSEGRGGGEKLFF
TRBJ2-3	TRBV6-2/TRBV6-3	.	TRBD1	TGTGCCAGCAGTTACAGTGGACAGCCGACAGGGACGCAGTATTTT	CASSYSGQPTGTQYF
TRBJ1-2	TRBV18	.	.	TGTGCCAGCTCACCGCTACCGCGGAGAGCCGCCTATGGCTACACCTTC	CASSPLPRRAAYGYTF
TRBJ2-1	TRBV27	.	TRBD2	TGTGCCAGCAGTTTATATACTAGCGGAACCTACAATGAGCAGTTCTTC	CASSLYTSGTYNEQFF
TRBJ2-1	TRBV19	.	TRBD2	TGTGCCAGTAGTATCAACGGGAGGGCCTACAATGAGCAGTTCTTC	CASSINGRAYNEQFF
TRBJ2-6	TRBV5-6	once	.	TGTGCCAGCAGCCGACTTATGCCCTCTGGGGCCAACGTCCTGACTTTC	CASSRLMPSGANVLTF
TRBJ1-2	TRBV28	.	TRBD1	TGTGCCAGCAGTTCCACCCATCTTAGGACAGGGGTTAGGTATGGCTACACCTTC	CASSSTHLRTGVRYGYTF
TRBJ1-2	TRBV5-1	.	.	TGCGCCAGCAGCTTGACCCTAGGGGACTATGGCTACACCTTC	CASSLTLGDYGYTF
TRBJ2-5	TRBV24-1	.	.	TGTGCCACCAGTGATTGGGGGCGGGAGACCCAGTACTTC	CATSDWGRETQYF